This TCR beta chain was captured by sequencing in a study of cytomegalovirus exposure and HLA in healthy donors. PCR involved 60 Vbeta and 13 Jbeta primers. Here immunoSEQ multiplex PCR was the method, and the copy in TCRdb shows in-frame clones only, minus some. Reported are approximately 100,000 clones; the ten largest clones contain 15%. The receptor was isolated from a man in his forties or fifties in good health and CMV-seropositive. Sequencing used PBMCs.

CDR3 DNA: TGTGCCAGCAGTGCCCTCCCTCCTAGCGGCCAAGAGACCCAGTACTTC. It codes for CASSALPPSGQETQYF. The J gene is TRBJ2-5, the V gene TRBV6-6, with 7 bases fitting TRBD2. Unmatched junction bases numbered 10, after V lost 5 bases and J lost 1 base. The CDR3 is made up of 16 amino acids. In germline, CDR1 is MNHNY, CDR2 SVGAGI (reference sequence).